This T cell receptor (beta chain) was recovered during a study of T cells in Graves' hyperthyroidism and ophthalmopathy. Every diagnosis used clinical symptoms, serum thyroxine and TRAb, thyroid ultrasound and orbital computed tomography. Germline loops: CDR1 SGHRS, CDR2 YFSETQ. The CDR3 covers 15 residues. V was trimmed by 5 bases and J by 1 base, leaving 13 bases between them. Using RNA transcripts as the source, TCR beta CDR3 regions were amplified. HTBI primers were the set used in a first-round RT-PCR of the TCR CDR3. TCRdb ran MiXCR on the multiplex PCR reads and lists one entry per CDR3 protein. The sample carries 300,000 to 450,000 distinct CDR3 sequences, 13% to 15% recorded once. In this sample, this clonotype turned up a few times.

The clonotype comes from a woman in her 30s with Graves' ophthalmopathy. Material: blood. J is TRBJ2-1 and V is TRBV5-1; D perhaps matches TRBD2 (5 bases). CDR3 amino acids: CASRYRGLSYNEQFF. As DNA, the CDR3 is TGCGCCAGCAGGTATCGGGGTTTATCCTACAATGAGCAGTTCTTC.